This T cell receptor beta chain was recorded in a study of blood T cell repertoires in COVID-19. The CDR3 has 13 residues. V lost 5 bases and J lost 1, with 9 bases in between. Germline V gives CDR1 MNHEY, CDR2 SMNVEV (reference sequence). Here immunoSEQ multiplex PCR was the method, and the copy in TCRdb shows in-frame clones only, minus some. The data hold more than 250,000 clones, with 87% observed a single time. Specimen: peripheral blood. The sequence was obtained from a man aged 45-65 years with active or convalescent COVID-19. This rearrangement joins TRBV27 to TRBJ2-7; D perhaps matches TRBD1 (6 bases). The CDR3 region has the DNA TGTGCCAGCAGTACTACAGGGTCCTACGAGCAGTACTTC. This translates into CASSTTGSYEQYF.